This T cell receptor (beta chain) stems from a study of T-cell reconstitution after alpha-beta-depleted transplantation in children (dated by TCRdb to about 2016). As for the study more broadly: T-cell immune reconstitution after TCRalphabeta/CD19-depleted allogeneic hematopoietic cell transplantation in children was quantitatively tracked in the study by means of TCR repertoire profiling. Broader findings and caveats from the paper: The high TCRbeta diversity at day 60 in some patients was ascribed to recipient T cells and intrathymic progenitors that had survived conditioning. Over the following months the frequencies of hyperexpanded clones went down, and after one year T-cell counts and TCRbeta diversity were mostly credited to newly produced T cells. Apparently early alphabetaT-cell count recovery about two months after transplant reportedly relied on only several hundred rapidly expanded clones derived from non-depleted graft cells.

In the paper's terms, the treatment or condition label means: allogeneic hematopoietic cell transplantation with graft depleted of TCRalphabeta T cells and CD19 B cells. TCRalphabeta/CD19-depleted allogeneic hematopoietic cell grafts were given to the transplant recipients, all of whom were children. This clonotype has more than one count but fewer than ten. The target of this receptor is not known. Base qualities are not recorded, but no much larger clone differs from it by a single base. Libraries were made using PCR. Sequencing was performed on an Illumina HiSeq 2500. Molecular barcoding was employed in the preparation of TCR libraries, with unique molecular identifiers being used to normalize TCRbeta repertoire quantification. TCRdb reran the public reads through fastp at Q25 and MiXCR, keeping productive beta chains. One record per CDR3 amino acid sequence lists the most common genes and DNA. Here the sample has fewer than 400,000 distinct CDR3 sequences; approximately 20% occur a single time. Approximately 11% of the sample goes to the ten largest clones.

The specimen was PBMCs, mostly from graft donor cells, collected 180 days after TCRalphabeta/CD19-depleted stem cell transplant. The TCR sequence derives from a male patient under 18 who had a stem cell transplant for acute lymphoblastic leukemia, so the T cells may come from the graft donor.

For the CDR3, the sequence is CSVVFGGPRGNTEAFF. The nucleotide sequence is given as TGCAGCGTTGTCTTCGGAGGCCCCCGGGGAAACACTGAAGCTTTCTTT. The sequence links TRBV29-1 to TRBJ1-1; the D gene cannot be resolved reliably. CDR1 and CDR2 are drawn from the germline V gene: SQVTM, ANQGSEA. Its CDR3 holds 16 amino acids, cysteine through phenylalanine. Only the CDR3 part of the read is kept: 48 bases, read in frame from the first base. A distance of 20 bases separates the germline ends of V and J, which lose 4 bases and 2 bases respectively.